This record covers a single TCR beta chain. This clonotype was recorded a few times. Its antigen has not been determined. Base-call qualities are not available, and no considerably larger clone is one nucleotide away. Explained via the paper, the treatment or condition label denotes: live attenuated yellow fever vaccine strain. At each blood-draw timepoint, two biological replicates of bulk PBMCs were obtained. A standard Ficoll-Paque protocol was used to isolate PBMCs from peripheral blood. TriZol was used to extract RNA from bulk PBMCs, from CD4 and CD8 fractions, and from dextramer-positive and dextramer-negative fractions. V is trimmed back by 2 bases and J by 3 bases, and the junction contains 5 bases that no gene match accounts for. CDR1 and CDR2 were assigned from the germline V gene as MNHEY and SVGAGI. The CDR3 sequence holds 15 residues, the cysteine and phenylalanine included. Only the CDR3 part of the read is kept: 45 bases, read in frame from the first base.

TCR cDNA was synthesized by 5'RACE template switching, which introduced a universal primer site and unique molecular identifiers. Priming of cDNA synthesis was performed from both the TCR alpha and TCR beta constant segments. Two PCR steps were used to amplify libraries, with sample barcodes and sequencing adapters being added in the second step. Sequencing of libraries was performed on Illumina HiSeq 2500 (2x100 bp) or NovaSeq (2x150 bp). Per the authors' processing: Demultiplexing of reads and collapsing into UMI consensus sequences were performed with MIGEC, and V(D)J alignment was carried out with MiXCR. Using edgeR on replicate PBMC samples, clonotypes were called vaccine-responding if FDR was below 0.01 and the log2 fold change was above 5 up to day 15. Bulk clonotypes were assigned CD4 or CD8 identity according to which sequenced CD4 or CD8 repertoire held them at higher abundance. TCRdb handled the public reads itself, with Q25 trimming in fastp and clone calling in MiXCR, and kept productive beta chains. Rows matching on CDR3 protein sequence are summarized as one entry with the most common DNA and genes. Clone size and V and J calls follow TCRdb, not the original study. The sample data list just under 600,000 distinct CDR3 sequences, and roughly 13% of these were observed just once. Together, the top ten hold over 11% of the sample.

These data originate in a study of T cells after yellow fever vaccination (dated by TCRdb to about 2019). For context, the study as a whole: The SMART-Seq v4 Ultra Low Input RNA kit was used to prepare libraries from fractions with low cell numbers. To follow T-cell clones before and after primary and booster YFV17D yellow fever vaccination, bulk TCR alpha and beta repertoires were sequenced over time. The cohort comprised two healthy male donors, one aged 18 to 30 and one aged 30 to 40 years. Bulk PBMC replicates and cell subsets were isolated from blood drawn at multiple timepoints before and after both primary and secondary immunization. What the research found in general, with its limitations: Compared with the primary T-cell response, the secondary T-cell response was weaker but faster, peaking on day 5 rather than day 15. A small fraction of clonotypes appeared in both the CD4 and CD8 compartments, likely as a result of convergent recombination. After the booster, most clones that had expanded after primary vaccination were detected again (around 96% of CD4 and more than 85% of CD8), suggesting broad maintenance of memory. Only a couple of donors were included in the study, so the extent to which the findings can be generalized is limited. Computational filtering was required because FACS-sorted repertoires could contain abundant contaminating clonotypes from the bulk population.

The input for sequencing was PBMCs, taken on the day of the yellow fever booster vaccination. The chain is made from TRBV6-5 and TRBJ2-3, with 7 bases matching TRBD2. The clonotype comes from a young man who received the YFV17D yellow fever vaccine. The encoded CDR3 is CASSYAGARTDTQYF. The DNA sequence is TGTGCCAGCAGTTACGCGGGAGCGAGAACAGATACGCAGTATTTT.